The next 23 T cell receptor beta chains were all read from a single sample in a study of blood T cells in healthy people across ages. A J-beta primer mix and a sample-barcoded 5' primer were used in a second PCR of roughly 6 to 11 cycles. Each CDR3 protein is one row after TCRdb ran MiXCR on the 5' RACE reads. Among roughly 860,000 distinct CDR3 sequences listed, less than 80% were seen once. Sequenced material: blood. All receptors derive from a man younger than 40 in good health.

This chain links TRBV20-1 with TRBJ2-4, with unresolved D. Trimming left V 0 bases short and J 0 bases short, with 9 bases between. The CDR3 loop spans 15 amino acids. Germline CDR1 reads DFQATT; CDR2 reads SNEGSKA (reference sequence). The CDR3 coding sequence is TGCAGTGCTAGAGACCAGGCCTCAGCCAAAAACATTCAGTACTTC. Its protein product is CSARDQASAKNIQYF.

The V and J genes are TRBV28 and TRBJ2-5, with TRBD2 matching over 16 bases. CDR3 length: 17 amino acids. Germline V CDR1 and CDR2: MDHEN, SYDVKM. The trim removed 3 bases at V and 2 bases at J, leaving 3 bases unmatched. Written as DNA, the CDR3 is TGTGCCAGCAGTTTTCCGGGACTAGCGGGGGGGCAAGAGACCCAGTACTTC. This sequence encodes CASSFPGLAGGQETQYF.

V gene TRBV7-2 combines with J gene TRBJ2-1; 8 bases match TRBD1. The CDR3 has 15 amino acids. V shed 6 bases, J shed 4 bases, and the junction held 8 bases outside the gene matches. Germline assignment: CDR1 SGHTA and CDR2 FQGNSA. CDR3: CASSRTGMNYNEQFF. The CDR3 nucleotides read TGTGCCAGCAGTCGGACAGGGATGAATTACAATGAGCAGTTCTTC.

This clonotype was observed a few times. The V call is TRBV7-2, the J call TRBJ2-5; the D is unclear. Per germline, CDR1 SGHTA and CDR2 FQGNSA. V dropped 3 bases and J dropped 1 base, with 15 bases sitting between them. The CDR3 length is 16 residues. The CDR3: CASSFLTDGFQETQYF. CDR3 sequence (DNA): TGTGCCAGCAGCTTCCTAACGGACGGGTTCCAAGAGACCCAGTACTTC.

The rearrangement uses TRBV7-8 and TRBJ2-3, with D possibly TRBD2 on 5 matching bases. The CDR3 sequence is 14 residues long. The V and J ends lost 6 bases and 3 bases respectively, with 13 bases between them. Germline lookup yields CDR1 SGHVS and CDR2 FQNEAQ. Here the CDR3 reads CASSLMRETDTQYF. The CDR3 DNA reads as TGTGCCAGCAGTCTTATGAGGGAGACAGATACGCAGTATTTT.

This clonotype was counted ten times or more. The rearrangement joins TRBV20-1 to TRBJ1-1, with a weak D call TRBD1 (6 bases). Germline CDR1 is DFQATT and CDR2 is SNEGSKA (reference sequence). V was cut by 4 bases and J by 0 bases, with 18 bases left in between. CDR3 length equals 16 residues. DNA for the CDR3: TGCAGTGCTAAATTTAGGGGGAGAGTCATGAACACTGAAGCTTTCTTT. Its translation: CSAKFRGRVMNTEAFF.

This clonotype is a singleton in its sample. This sequence joins TRBV4-1 and TRBJ2-7, with TRBD1 identical over 7 bases. There are 15 residues in the CDR3. Germline CDR1 is MGHRA and CDR2 is YSYEKL. The J segment lost 3 bases and the V segment lost 4 bases, leaving 9 bases of the junction unmatched. The CDR3 sequence is CASSPGGGSVYEQYF. DNA of the CDR3: TGCGCCAGCAGCCCAGGGGGTGGGAGCGTCTACGAGCAGTACTTC.

The rearrangement joins TRBV6-5 to TRBJ2-1; tentative D call: TRBD1 (5 bases). Between the trimmed V and J ends, which lost 0 bases and 1 base, there was a span of 7 bases. CDR1 and CDR2 from the germline V gene are MNHEY and SVGAGI. This CDR3 has 15 amino acids. The CDR3 sequence is CASSYSTVSYNEQFF. The CDR3 DNA is TGTGCCAGCAGTTACTCGACAGTTTCCTACAATGAGCAGTTCTTC.

The V call is TRBV25-1, the J call TRBJ1-1; D not certain. The V gene lost 3 bases and the J gene lost 0 bases, with 11 bases spanning the gap. Germline V gene lookup returns CDR1 MGHDK and CDR2 SYGVNS. The CDR3 is 15 residues long. The CDR3 loop reads CASSELMGMNTEAFF. CDR3 DNA sequence: TGTGCCAGCAGTGAGTTGATGGGAATGAACACTGAAGCTTTCTTT.

J is TRBJ2-7 and V is TRBV28, with 7 bases identical to TRBD2. V was pared by 2 bases and J by 3 bases, with 10 bases of the junction left unmatched. This CDR3 spans 16 amino acids. CDR1 is MDHEN and CDR2 is SYDVKM in the germline V gene. CDR3 nucleotides: TGTGCCAGCAGTTTAGGGGGGGACCTCCTACTCTACGAGCAGTACTTC. It specifies CASSLGGDLLLYEQYF.

The J gene is TRBJ1-3, the V gene TRBV7-3; D gene unclear. V lost 0 bases to trimming and J lost 2 bases, with 11 bases between them. The CDR3 has 16 residues. CDR1 SGHTA and CDR2 FQGTGA come from the germline V gene. The CDR3 bases are TGTGCCAGCAGCTTAACCCCCGGCGGGACTGGAAACACCATATATTTT. It encodes CASSLTPGGTGNTIYF. Complete variable domain (other parts from reference TRBV7-3 and TRBJ1-3): GAGVSQTPSNKVTEKGKYVELRCDPISGHTALYWYRQSLGQGPEFLIYFQGTGAADDSGLPNDRFFAVRPEGSVSTLKIQRTERGDSAVYLCASSLTPGGTGNTIYFGEGSWLTVV.

The chain carries TRBV20-1 and TRBJ2-4; D is tentatively TRBD1 or TRBD2 (5 bases each). With the DNA end fitting TRBJ2-7 better, the J assignment may be wrong. The CDR3 length is 13 residues. Germline loops: CDR1 DFQATT, CDR2 SNEGSKA (reference sequence). The CDR3 DNA follows: TGCAGCCTCTATGTCGGGGCTGCCTACGAGCAGTACTTC. Translation gives CSLYVGAAYEQYF.

Many counts were recorded for this clonotype. One end of the junction fails to match germline, which may point to a read error. The chain combines TRBV4-3 with TRBJ2-5; 9 nucleotides agree with TRBD1. The CDR3 contains 14 residues. Germline-derived CDR1 and CDR2 are LGHNA and YSLEER. DNA for the CDR3: TGTGCCAGCAGCCAGGGACAGGGACGAGAGACCCAGTACTTC. Translated, it gives CASSQGQGRETQYF.

The CDR3 protein is CASSSGAGGRETQYF. The CDR3 DNA reads TGTGCCAGCAGCTCGGGGGCAGGGGGCCGAGAGACCCAGTACTTC. The V and J genes are TRBV7-8 and TRBJ2-5, with 8 positions matching TRBD1. This CDR3 comprises 15 residues. Germline trimming cut 4 bases from V and 4 bases from J; bases unmatched to any gene: 8. CDR1 and CDR2 (germline): SGHVS, FQNEAQ.

Only a few counts were recorded for this clonotype. This sequence joins TRBV2 and TRBJ2-7; TRBD1 matches 7 bases. J gave up 5 bases and V 7 bases, and 14 bases lay outside the gene matches. This CDR3 is built from 15 residues. Germline V gene lookup returns CDR1 SNHLY and CDR2 FYNNEI. CDR3 protein: CASKTSGTVSHEQYF. The CDR3 DNA reads as TGTGCCAGCAAAACCTCCGGGACAGTTTCTCACGAGCAGTACTTC.

This clonotype was detected a few times. V gene TRBV12-3 or TRBV12-4 combines with J gene TRBJ2-1, with 10 bases aligning to TRBD1. This CDR3 is built from 15 residues. Losses at the gene ends were 10 bases for V and 4 bases for J; bases not matched to a gene: 10. The CDR3 spells CATKFGTGVYNEQFF. The CDR3 nucleotides read TGTGCCACCAAGTTTGGGACAGGGGTTTACAATGAGCAGTTCTTC.

This chain joins TRBV29-1 and TRBJ2-7; D gene uncertain. Looked up from germline, CDR1 is SQVTM and CDR2 is ANQGSEA. The CDR3 covers 12 residues. Trimming pared 4 bases from V and 3 bases from J, leaving 10 bases between. CDR3 in DNA: TGCAGCGTTGCCAGCACTTACTACGAGCAGTACTTC. It codes for CSVASTYYEQYF.

The rearrangement joins TRBV3-1 to TRBJ2-1, with D possibly TRBD1 on 6 matching bases. Matching the DNA end better, TRBJ2-7 makes the J call doubtful. CDR1 and CDR2 from the germline V gene are LGHDT and YNNKEL (reference sequence). This CDR3 has 15 amino acids. CDR3 nucleotide sequence: TGTGCCAGCAGCCAAGATGGGGACATCAGCTACGAGCAGTACTTC. Amino acids: CASSQDGDISYEQYF.

This clonotype was counted between two and nine times. The chain recombines TRBV29-1 with TRBJ2-2; 7 nucleotides line up with TRBD2. Trimming cost V 1 base and J 5 bases; bases outside gene matches: 4. CDR1 is SQVTM and CDR2 is ANQGSEA in the germline V gene. The CDR3 runs 14 residues. The CDR3 loop is CSVEGQGGTGELFF. The DNA of the CDR3 is TGCAGCGTTGAAGGGCAGGGAGGGACCGGGGAGCTGTTTTTT.

The chain has TRBV27 and TRBJ1-6; D not resolved. Trimming stripped 6 bases from V and 6 bases from J, with 12 bases between. The CDR3 loop spans 14 amino acids. Per the germline V gene, CDR1 is MNHEY and CDR2 is SMNVEV (reference sequence). CDR3 residues: CASSSRRINSPLHF. In nucleotides, the CDR3 is TGTGCCAGCAGCAGCCGCAGGATTAATTCACCCCTCCACTTT.

V usage is TRBV18 and J usage is TRBJ2-1; weak D call: TRBD2 (5 bases). The J call is uncertain, as TRBJ2-7 better fits the DNA end. The CDR3 runs to 17 residues. In germline, CDR1 is KGHSH, CDR2 LQKENI. In DNA, the CDR3 is TGTGCCAGCTCACCACAATACGGGGTCGAACCTTACAATGAGCAGTACTTC. Residues: CASSPQYGVEPYNEQYF.

The chain couples TRBV4-3 to TRBJ2-1; a weak D match, TRBD2 (7 bases). Trimming took off 0 bases at V and 6 bases at J, with 12 bases between the two ends. CDR3 size: 15 residues. Looked up from germline, CDR1 is LGHNA and CDR2 is YSLEER. The CDR3 DNA sequence: TGCGCCAGCAGCCAAGATGTCGCGGGGGCCAATGAGCAGTTCTTC. Protein: CASSQDVAGANEQFF.

This clonotype came up once. The chain combines TRBV12-3 or TRBV12-4 with TRBJ2-1; D is unclear. This CDR3 has 14 amino acids. Trimming cost V 5 bases and J 4 bases, with 12 bases left between them. This CDR3 is CASSRQKSYNEQFF. CDR3 bases: TGTGCCAGCAGTCGACAAAAGAGTTACAATGAGCAGTTCTTC.